This TCR beta chain was recovered during a study of long-term antiretroviral therapy in people with HIV. Overall study context: The earliest samples predate the 2015 immediate-ART recommendation by about a decade.

As concerns this clone: Its antigen is not known.

Findings and limits, study-wide: Drawn between about 2004 and 2017, the blood was possibly obtained under older ART regimens. Following ART, diversity rose but still fell short of transplant donor controls. HIV repertoires had narrower CDR3 length ranges than controls.

Survey level was the resolution at which the v3.0 immunoSEQ assay ran. Measured with immunoSEQ multiplex PCR; TCRdb has only the in-frame clones, and not every one. The table includes over 25,000 clones, roughly 83% detected once. The CDR3 covers 15 residues. V was shortened by 5 bases and J by 3 bases, with 16 bases between the two germline ends. CDR1 and CDR2 (germline): SGHNT, YYREEE (reference sequence). The chain has TRBV5-4 and TRBJ2-3, with a possible D match to TRBD2 (5 bases). Specimen: unsorted PBMCs, collected about 2.7 years after starting antiretroviral therapy. This TCR was recovered from a young man with HIV. For the CDR3, the DNA is TGTGCCAGCAGACGGATCAGCCGGGATACAGATACGCAGTATTTT. It yields the protein CASRRISRDTDTQYF. The whole variable domain, remainder taken from reference TRBV5-4 and TRBJ2-3, is ETGVTQSPTHLIKTRGQQVTLRCSSQSGHNTVSWYQQALGQGPQFIFQYYREEENGRGNFPPRFSGLQFPNYSSELNVNALELDDSALYLCASRRISRDTDTQYFGPGTRLTVL.